This TCR beta chain derives from a study of spatial heterogeneity in lung cancer. Study-level background: More beta-chain than alpha-chain sequences were consistently detected.

TCRdb reprocessed the 5' RACE reads via MiXCR and lists one record per CDR3 protein. In the table there are tens of thousands of distinct CDR3 sequences, about 20% of which are singletons. Time point in this sample: sample taken at primary tumor resection. Unsorted whole RNA samples from tumor, nontumor lung or frozen PBMC were sequenced. Samples were donated by 72 untreated early-stage non-small cell lung cancer patients. The material was PBMCs, obtained at surgery. The TCR was taken from a male donor with early-stage non-small cell lung cancer.

Here the CDR3 reads CASSVGDVLGETQYF. Here the CDR3 DNA reads TGTGCCAGCAGCGTAGGGGACGTTCTTGGGGAGACCCAGTACTTC. The chain employs TRBV9 and TRBJ2-5; D could derive from TRBD1 or TRBD2 (5 bases each). The V end was cut by 0 bases, the J end by 5 bases, with 14 bases between. This CDR3 has 15 residues. CDR1 and CDR2 (germline): SGDLS, YYNGEE.